The 16 T cell receptor beta chains below all came from one sample that was sequenced in a study of T cells after somatic rescue of genetic block. The table came from immunoSEQ multiplex PCR; TCRdb's copy has only in-frame clones and leaves some out. The repertoire holds fewer than 150,000 clones, with just over 90% as singletons. Sequencing input: peripheral blood mononuclear cells (PBMCs). The receptor set was obtained from a woman between 18 and 29 years old.

This chain uses TRBV5-1 with TRBJ2-7, with D perhaps matching TRBD2 (5 bases). Germline V gene lookup returns CDR1 SGHRS and CDR2 YFSETQ. The CDR3 is made up of 17 amino acids. Trimming left V 0 bases short and J 0 bases short, with 16 bases between. CDR3 region: CASSLASGLLSSYEQYF. The CDR3 nucleotides read TGCGCCAGCAGCTTGGCCTCCGGACTGTTAAGCTCCTACGAGCAGTACTTC.

Turning to this clone: At the DNA level, this CDR3 is encoded by other sequences in the same sample as well. The chain has TRBV21-1 and TRBJ2-7; TRBD2 was called by the table and not checked on the DNA. TRBV21-1 is tagged as a pseudogene. The CDR3 runs 13 residues. For the CDR3, the DNA is TGTGCCAGCGGAGGCGGGCAGGCCTACGAGCAGTACTTC. This sequence encodes CASGGGQAYEQYF.

The J gene is TRBJ1-6, the V gene TRBV10-3; 10 bases line up with TRBD1. Looked up from germline, CDR1 is ENHRY and CDR2 is SYGVKD. V dropped 5 bases and J dropped 0; count of bases not matched to a gene: 7. The CDR3 has 18 residues. The CDR3 sequence is CAISLRDRGVSYNSPLHF. The CDR3 DNA follows: TGTGCCATCAGTCTCCGGGACAGGGGAGTCTCCTATAATTCACCCCTCCACTTT.

Written as DNA, the CDR3 is TGTGCCAGTAGTATAAACACCCTCTCTGGAAACACCATATATTTT. It is translated as CASSINTLSGNTIYF. The chain uses TRBV19 and TRBJ1-3; D is unclear. Germline-derived CDR1 and CDR2 are LNHDA and SQIVND (reference sequence). Trimming stripped 2 bases from V and 0 bases from J, with 8 bases between. The CDR3 covers 15 residues.

The chain recombines TRBV30 with TRBJ2-1, with TRBD1 matching over 9 bases. V was clipped by 4 bases and J by 8 bases; unmatched bases: 6. This CDR3 is built from 13 residues. In germline, CDR1 is GTSNPN, CDR2 SVGIG (reference sequence). The CDR3 protein is CAWMGTGWYEQFF. Written as DNA, the CDR3 is TGTGCCTGGATGGGGACAGGGTGGTATGAGCAGTTCTTC.

The chain recombines TRBV5-4 with TRBJ1-2; 7 positions agree with TRBD1. Trimming took 2 bases from V and 4 from J; bases not matched to a gene: 2. There are 13 residues in the CDR3. In germline, CDR1 is SGHNT, CDR2 YYREEE (reference sequence). DNA for the CDR3: TGTGCCAGCAGCTTTCAGGGGGGCTATGGCTACACCTTC. Encoded protein: CASSFQGGYGYTF.

The rearrangement links TRBV27 to TRBJ2-2; 8 bases are a match to TRBD1. The ends lost 4 bases at V and 1 base at J; junction bases unmatched: 5. CDR1 is MNHEY, CDR2 SMNVEV, per germline (reference sequence). The CDR3 spans 16 residues. The CDR3, as DNA: TGTGCCAGCAGTTCCAGGACAGGGAGGAACACCGGGGAGCTGTTTTTT. Translated, it gives CASSSRTGRNTGELFF.

V usage is TRBV18 and J usage is TRBJ1-4; no clear D. In germline, CDR1 is KGHSH, CDR2 LQKENI. This CDR3 has 13 amino acids. V lost 2 bases, J lost 8 bases, and 9 bases lay in between. CDR3 DNA: TGTGCCAGCTCACCAGAAGTAAGGGAAAAACTGTTTTTT. This encodes CASSPEVREKLFF.

The rearrangement joins TRBV5-4 to TRBJ2-3; D unclear. Germline assignment: CDR1 SGHNT and CDR2 YYREEE (reference sequence). CDR3 length: 11 amino acids. Trimming removed 3 bases at V and 2 bases at J, with 1 base between. The CDR3 sequence is CASSYTDTQYF. The DNA for the CDR3 is TGTGCCAGCAGCTACACAGATACGCAGTATTTT.

This sequence joins TRBV6-1 and TRBJ1-1; tentatively, D is TRBD1 (6 bases). CDR1 is MNHNS and CDR2 is SASEGT in the germline V gene. This CDR3 has 14 amino acids. V was cut by 10 bases and J by 3 bases, with 18 bases left in between. The CDR3 protein is CATGGQNWHTEAFF. DNA for the CDR3: TGTGCCACCGGGGGACAAAACTGGCACACTGAAGCTTTCTTT.

The chain recombines TRBV5-6 with TRBJ2-7, with D possibly being TRBD1 (5 bases). Germline CDR1 reads SGHDT; CDR2 reads YYEEEE. Trimming took 3 bases from V and 6 from J, leaving 19 bases between them. The CDR3 has 15 amino acids. The CDR3 sequence: CASSSPRGQDLEQYF. CDR3 coding DNA: TGTGCCAGCAGCTCCCCAAGGGGTCAGGACCTCGAGCAGTACTTC.

This chain joins TRBV19 and TRBJ1-1; 10 bases map to TRBD1. The germline CDR1 and CDR2 sequences are LNHDA and SQIVND (reference sequence). The V gene end was trimmed by 5 bases and the J gene end by 5 bases; junction bases not matched to a gene: 8. The CDR3 has 15 residues. CDR3 bases: TGTGCCAGTAGTCCCCGACAGGGGGCGGAGACTGAAGCTTTCTTT. Protein product: CASSPRQGAETEAFF.

The chain joins TRBV28 to TRBJ2-7; D is unresolved. In germline, CDR1 is MDHEN, CDR2 SYDVKM. Trimming shortened V by 6 bases and J by 2 bases, and 8 bases separated the two germline ends. CDR3 length equals 12 residues. CDR3 sequence: CASREGTYEQYF. CDR3 coding DNA: TGTGCCAGCAGAGAAGGTACCTACGAGCAGTACTTC. Looking up the rest from reference TRBV28 and TRBJ2-7 gives the full variable domain: DVKVTQSSRYLVKRTGEKVFLECVQDMDHENMFWYRQDPGLGLRLIYFSYDVKMKEKGDIPEGYSVSREKKERFSLILESASTNQTSMYLCASREGTYEQYFGPGTRLTVT.

The chain has TRBV10-3 and TRBJ2-3; D is unresolved. The V gene lost 2 bases and the J gene lost 5 bases, with 17 bases spanning the gap. The CDR3 contains 16 residues. The germline V gene encodes CDR1 ENHRY and CDR2 SYGVKD. The DNA for the CDR3 is TGTGCCATCAGTGAGATGACCCCTATAAGATTAGATACGCAGTATTTT. Translating it yields CAISEMTPIRLDTQYF.

The J gene is TRBJ1-1, the V gene TRBV18; possibly TRBD1 for D (6 bases). From germline, CDR1 is KGHSH and CDR2 LQKENI. Trimming removed 3 bases at V and 4 bases at J, with 9 bases between. The CDR3 runs to 13 residues. CDR3 bases: TGTGCCAGCTCACCCACAGGGATCACTGAAGCTTTCTTT. This sequence encodes CASSPTGITEAFF.

As for this clone: Other DNA sequences in this sample translate to the same CDR3. This chain joins TRBV6-5 and TRBJ1-6, with a tentative D call TRBD1 (6 bases). This CDR3 spans 14 amino acids. Trimming left V 7 bases short and J 7 bases short, with 14 bases between. Germline CDR1 and CDR2: MNHEY and SVGAGI. The CDR3 protein is CASKQQGTNSPLHF. Here the CDR3 DNA reads TGTGCCAGCAAACAACAGGGTACGAATTCACCCCTCCACTTT.